This T cell receptor beta chain was captured in a study of blood T cell repertoires in COVID-19. As for the study in general: Samples of COVID-19 (acute and convalescent) were obtained from the United States, Italy and Spain. Sources were T cells, B-cell-depleted T cells, or PBMCs; the material itself was cDNA or gDNA.

Seattle participants joined during active infection and were tracked over time. V dropped 0 bases and J dropped 0 bases, with 21 bases sitting between them. The CDR3 contains 20 residues. Under the authors' procedure: The assay estimated nucleated cells by amplifying reference gene primers. Produced via immunoSEQ multiplex PCR; TCRdb's table is partial and in-frame only. The V and J calls and clone size come from that table; D and trimming were worked out from the DNA. Of about 390,000 clones listed, about 87% are singletons. The chain employs TRBV23-1 and TRBJ2-1; TRBD2 might be the D (7 bases). TRBV23-1 is an ORF for which the function is uncertain. The sequenced sample consisted of peripheral blood. This clonotype was obtained from a woman in her sixties or seventies with COVID-19, enrolled during active disease. In nucleotides, the CDR3 is TGCGCCAGCAGTCAATCGGCGGGGGCATGCTTGGTAAGCTCCTACAATGAGCAGTTCTTC. This sequence encodes CASSQSAGACLVSSYNEQFF.